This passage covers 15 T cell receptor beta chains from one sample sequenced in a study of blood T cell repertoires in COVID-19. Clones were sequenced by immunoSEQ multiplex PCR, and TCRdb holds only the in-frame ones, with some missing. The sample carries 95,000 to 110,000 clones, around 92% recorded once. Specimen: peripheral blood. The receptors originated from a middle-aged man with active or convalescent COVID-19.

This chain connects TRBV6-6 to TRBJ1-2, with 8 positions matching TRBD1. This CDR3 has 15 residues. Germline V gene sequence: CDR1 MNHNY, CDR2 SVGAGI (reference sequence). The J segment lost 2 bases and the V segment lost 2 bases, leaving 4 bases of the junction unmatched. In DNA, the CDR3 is TGTGCCAGCAGTTACGGACAGGGTCAAAACTATGGCTACACCTTC. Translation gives CASSYGQGQNYGYTF.

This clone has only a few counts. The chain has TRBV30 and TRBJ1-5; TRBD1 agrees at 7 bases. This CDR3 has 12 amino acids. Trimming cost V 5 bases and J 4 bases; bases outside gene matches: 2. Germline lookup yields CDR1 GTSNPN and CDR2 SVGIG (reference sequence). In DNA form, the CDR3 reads TGTGCCTGGGGGACAGAGAATCAGCCCCAGCATTTT. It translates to CAWGTENQPQHF.

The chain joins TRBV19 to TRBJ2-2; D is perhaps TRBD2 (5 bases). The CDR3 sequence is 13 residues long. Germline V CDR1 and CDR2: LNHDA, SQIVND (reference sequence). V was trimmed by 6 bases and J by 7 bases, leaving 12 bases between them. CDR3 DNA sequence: TGTGCCAGTAGCTCCCTCGGGGTCGGGGAGCTGTTTTTT. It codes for CASSSLGVGELFF.

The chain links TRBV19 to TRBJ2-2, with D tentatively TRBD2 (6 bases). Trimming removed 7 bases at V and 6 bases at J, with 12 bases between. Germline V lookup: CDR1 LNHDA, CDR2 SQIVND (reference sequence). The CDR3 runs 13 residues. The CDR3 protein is CASTPGRSGELFF. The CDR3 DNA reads TGTGCCAGTACCCCAGGGAGGTCCGGGGAGCTGTTTTTT. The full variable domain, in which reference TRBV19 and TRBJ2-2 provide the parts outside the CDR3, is DGGITQSPKYLFRKEGQNVTLSCEQNLNHDAMYWYRQDPGQGLRLIYYSQIVNDFQKGDIAEGYSVSREKKESFPLTVTSAQKNPTAFYLCASTPGRSGELFFGEGSRLTVL.

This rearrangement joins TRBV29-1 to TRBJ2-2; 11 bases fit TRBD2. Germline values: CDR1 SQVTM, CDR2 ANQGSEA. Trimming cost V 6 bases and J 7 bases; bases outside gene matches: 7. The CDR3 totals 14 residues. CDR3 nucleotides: TGCAGCGTGTCTACCGGGACTAGCGGCGGGGAGCTGTTTTTT. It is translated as CSVSTGTSGGELFF.

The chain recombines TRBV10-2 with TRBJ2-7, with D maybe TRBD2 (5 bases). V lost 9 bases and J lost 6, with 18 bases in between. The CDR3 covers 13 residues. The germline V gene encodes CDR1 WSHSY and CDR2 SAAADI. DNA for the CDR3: TGCGCCAGTTCCCCGGGGTTAGCCGGCGAGCAGTACTTC. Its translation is CASSPGLAGEQYF.

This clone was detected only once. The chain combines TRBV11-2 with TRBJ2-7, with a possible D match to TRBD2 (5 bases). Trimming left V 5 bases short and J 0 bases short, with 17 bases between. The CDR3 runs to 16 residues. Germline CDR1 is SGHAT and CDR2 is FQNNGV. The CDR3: CASSLNGLPSSYEQYF. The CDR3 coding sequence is TGTGCCAGCAGCCTAAACGGACTCCCCAGCTCCTACGAGCAGTACTTC. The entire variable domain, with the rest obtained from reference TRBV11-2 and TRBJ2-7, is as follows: EAGVAQSPRYKIIEKRQSVAFWCNPISGHATLYWYQQILGQGPKLLIQFQNNGVVDDSQLPKDRFSAERLKGVDSTLKIQPAKLEDSAVYLCASSLNGLPSSYEQYFGPGTRLTVT.

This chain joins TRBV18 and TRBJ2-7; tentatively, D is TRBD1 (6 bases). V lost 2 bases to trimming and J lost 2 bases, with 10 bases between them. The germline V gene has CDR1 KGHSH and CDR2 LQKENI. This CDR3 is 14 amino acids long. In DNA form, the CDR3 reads TGTGCCAGCTCACCAAGTCAGGGGACCTACGAGCAGTACTTC. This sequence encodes CASSPSQGTYEQYF.

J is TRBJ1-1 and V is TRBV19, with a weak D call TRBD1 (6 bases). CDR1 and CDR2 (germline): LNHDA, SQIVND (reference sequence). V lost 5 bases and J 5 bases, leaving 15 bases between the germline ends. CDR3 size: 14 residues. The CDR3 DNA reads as TGTGCCAGTAGTTTACAGGGAGGGAGTACTGAAGCTTTCTTT. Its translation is CASSLQGGSTEAFF. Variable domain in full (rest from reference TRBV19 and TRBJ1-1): DGGITQSPKYLFRKEGQNVTLSCEQNLNHDAMYWYRQDPGQGLRLIYYSQIVNDFQKGDIAEGYSVSREKKESFPLTVTSAQKNPTAFYLCASSLQGGSTEAFFGQGTRLTVV.

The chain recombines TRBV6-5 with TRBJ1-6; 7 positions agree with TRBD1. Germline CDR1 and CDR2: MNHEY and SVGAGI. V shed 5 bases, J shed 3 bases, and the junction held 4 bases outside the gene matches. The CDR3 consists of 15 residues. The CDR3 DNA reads TGTGCCAGCAGTCGCGGGACAGTCTATAATTCACCCCTCCACTTT. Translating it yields CASSRGTVYNSPLHF.

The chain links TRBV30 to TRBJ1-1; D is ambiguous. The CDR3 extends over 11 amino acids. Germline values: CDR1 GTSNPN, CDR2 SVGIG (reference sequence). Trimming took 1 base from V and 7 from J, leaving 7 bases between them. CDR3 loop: CAWSATVEAFF. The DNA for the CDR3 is TGTGCCTGGAGTGCCACAGTTGAAGCTTTCTTT.

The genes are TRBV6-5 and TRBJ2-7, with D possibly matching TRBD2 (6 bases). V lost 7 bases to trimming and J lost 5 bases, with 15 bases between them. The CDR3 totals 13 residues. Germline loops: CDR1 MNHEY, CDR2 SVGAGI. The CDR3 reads CASTFSLADEQYF. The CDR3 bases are TGTGCCAGCACGTTTTCACTAGCTGACGAGCAGTACTTC.

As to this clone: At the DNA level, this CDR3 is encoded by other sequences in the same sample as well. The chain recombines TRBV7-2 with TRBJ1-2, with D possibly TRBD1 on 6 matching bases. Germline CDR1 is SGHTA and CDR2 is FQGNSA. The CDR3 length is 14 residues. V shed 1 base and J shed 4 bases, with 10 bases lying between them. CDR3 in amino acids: CASSLGQGPYGYTF. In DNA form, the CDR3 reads TGTGCCAGCAGCTTAGGCCAGGGGCCCTATGGCTACACCTTC.

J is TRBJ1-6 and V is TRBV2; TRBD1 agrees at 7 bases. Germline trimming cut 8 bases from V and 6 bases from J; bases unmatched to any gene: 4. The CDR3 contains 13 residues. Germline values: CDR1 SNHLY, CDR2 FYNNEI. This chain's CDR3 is CASLWDSNSPLHF. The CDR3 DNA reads TGTGCCAGCCTTTGGGACAGTAATTCACCCCTCCACTTT. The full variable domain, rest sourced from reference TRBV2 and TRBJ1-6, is EPEVTQTPSHQVTQMGQEVILRCVPISNHLYFYWYRQILGQKVEFLVSFYNNEISEKSEIFDDQFSVERPDGSNFTLKIRSTKLEDSAMYFCASLWDSNSPLHFGNGTRLTVT.

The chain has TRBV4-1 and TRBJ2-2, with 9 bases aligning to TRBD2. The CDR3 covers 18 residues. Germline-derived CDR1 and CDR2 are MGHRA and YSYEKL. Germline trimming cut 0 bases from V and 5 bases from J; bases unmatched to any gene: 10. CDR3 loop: CASSQEGRAGGGTGELFF. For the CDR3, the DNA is TGCGCCAGCAGCCAAGAAGGTCGAGCGGGAGGCGGGACCGGGGAGCTGTTTTTT.